The clone carrying this T cell receptor beta chain appeared once. The V gene's germline CDR1 is SGHTA and CDR2 FQGNSA. This CDR3 region has 15 residues. V lost 1 base and J 5 bases, leaving 13 bases between the germline ends. This record belongs to a study of blood T cell repertoires in COVID-19. On the study more broadly: The cDNA or gDNA used as material had been derived from T cells, B-cell-depleted T cells, or PBMCs.

Sequencing used immunoSEQ multiplex PCR; TCRdb keeps in-frame clones, though not all of them. The profile covers tens of thousands of clones, with about nine tenths appearing a single time and roughly 28% taken by the ten largest. Input material: peripheral blood. The chain uses TRBV7-2 and TRBJ2-3; weak D call: TRBD2 (7 bases). The TCR was taken from a woman aged 70-85 years with active COVID-19. For the CDR3, the DNA is TGTGCCAGCAGCTTAGAGGGGGGGCACCTAGATACGCAGTATTTT. It is translated as CASSLEGGHLDTQYF. Together with reference TRBV7-2 and TRBJ2-3, the CDR3 gives the full variable domain: GAGVSQSPSNKVTEKGKDVELRCDPISGHTALYWYRQSLGQGLEFLIYFQGNSAPDKSGLPSDRFSAERTGGSVSTLTIQRTQQEDSAVYLCASSLEGGHLDTQYFGPGTRLTVL.